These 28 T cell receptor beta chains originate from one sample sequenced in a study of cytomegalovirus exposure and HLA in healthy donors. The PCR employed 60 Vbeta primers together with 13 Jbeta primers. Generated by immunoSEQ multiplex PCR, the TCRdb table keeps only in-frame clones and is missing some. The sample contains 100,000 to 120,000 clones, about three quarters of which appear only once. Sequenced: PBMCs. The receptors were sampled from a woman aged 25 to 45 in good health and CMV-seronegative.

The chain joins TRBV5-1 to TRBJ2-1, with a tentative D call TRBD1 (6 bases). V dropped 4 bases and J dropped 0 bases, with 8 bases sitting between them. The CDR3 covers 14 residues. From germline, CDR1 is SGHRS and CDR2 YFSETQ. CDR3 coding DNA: TGCGCCAGCAGCCGGGACACCTCCTACAATGAGCAGTTCTTC. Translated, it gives CASSRDTSYNEQFF.

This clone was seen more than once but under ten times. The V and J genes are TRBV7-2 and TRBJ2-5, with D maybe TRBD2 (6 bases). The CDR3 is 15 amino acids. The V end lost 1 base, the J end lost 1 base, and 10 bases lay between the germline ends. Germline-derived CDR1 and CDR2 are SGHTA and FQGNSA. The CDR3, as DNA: TGTGCCAGCAGCTTAGGGCGCGGGGTCCAAGAGACCCAGTACTTC. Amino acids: CASSLGRGVQETQYF.

The CDR3 sequence is CSVAGTSGREASYNEQFF. DNA of the CDR3: TGCAGCGTGGCGGGGACTAGCGGGAGGGAAGCGTCCTACAATGAGCAGTTCTTC. This sequence joins TRBV29-1 and TRBJ2-1; 16 bases agree with TRBD2. J was trimmed by 1 base and V by 6 bases; bases with no gene match: 9. The CDR3 consists of 18 residues. Germline assignment: CDR1 SQVTM and CDR2 ANQGSEA.

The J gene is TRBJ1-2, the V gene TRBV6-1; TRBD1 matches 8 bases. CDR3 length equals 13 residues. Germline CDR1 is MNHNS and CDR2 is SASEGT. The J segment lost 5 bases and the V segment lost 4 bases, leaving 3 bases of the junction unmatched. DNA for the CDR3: TGTGCCAGCAGTGTTACAGGGGGATATGGCTACACCTTC. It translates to CASSVTGGYGYTF.

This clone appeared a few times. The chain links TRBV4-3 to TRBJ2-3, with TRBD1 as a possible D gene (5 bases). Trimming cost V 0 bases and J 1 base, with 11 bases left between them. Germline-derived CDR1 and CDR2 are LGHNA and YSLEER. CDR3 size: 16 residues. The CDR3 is CASSQESGHRTDTQYF. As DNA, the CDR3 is TGCGCCAGCAGCCAAGAGTCCGGACACCGCACAGATACGCAGTATTTT.

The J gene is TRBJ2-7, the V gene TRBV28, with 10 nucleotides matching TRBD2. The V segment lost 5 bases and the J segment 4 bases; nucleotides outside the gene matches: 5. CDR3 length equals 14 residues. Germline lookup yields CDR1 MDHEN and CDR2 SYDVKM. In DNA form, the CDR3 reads TGTGCCAGCAGTCTTGGTAGCGGGAGGTACGAGCAGTACTTC. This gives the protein CASSLGSGRYEQYF.

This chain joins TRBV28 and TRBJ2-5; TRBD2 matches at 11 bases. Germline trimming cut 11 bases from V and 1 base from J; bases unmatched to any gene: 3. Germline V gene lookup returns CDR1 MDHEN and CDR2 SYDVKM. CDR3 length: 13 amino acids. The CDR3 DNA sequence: TGTGCCGGAGGACTAGCGGGCCAAGAGACCCAGTACTTC. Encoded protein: CAGGLAGQETQYF. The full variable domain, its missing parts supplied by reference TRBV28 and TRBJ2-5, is DVKVTQSSRYLVKRTGEKVFLECVQDMDHENMFWYRQDPGLGLRLIYFSYDVKMKEKGDIPEGYSVSREKKERFSLILESASTNQTSMYLCAGGLAGQETQYFGPGTRLLVL.

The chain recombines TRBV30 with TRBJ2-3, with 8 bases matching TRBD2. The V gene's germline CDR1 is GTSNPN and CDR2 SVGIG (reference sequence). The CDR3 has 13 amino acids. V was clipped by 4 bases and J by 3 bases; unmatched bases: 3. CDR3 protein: CAWTAGGTDTQYF. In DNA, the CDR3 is TGTGCCTGGACTGCGGGAGGAACAGATACGCAGTATTTT.

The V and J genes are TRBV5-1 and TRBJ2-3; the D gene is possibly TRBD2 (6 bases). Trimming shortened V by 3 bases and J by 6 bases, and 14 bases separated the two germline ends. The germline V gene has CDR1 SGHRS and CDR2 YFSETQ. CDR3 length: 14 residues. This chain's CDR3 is CASSSGLQADTQYF. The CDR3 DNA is TGCGCCAGCAGCTCGGGACTTCAGGCGGATACGCAGTATTTT. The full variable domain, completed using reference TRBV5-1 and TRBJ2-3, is KAGVTQTPRYLIKTRGQQVTLSCSPISGHRSVSWYQQTPGQGLQFLFEYFSETQRNKGNFPGRFSGRQFSNSRSEMNVSTLELGDSALYLCASSSGLQADTQYFGPGTRLTVL.

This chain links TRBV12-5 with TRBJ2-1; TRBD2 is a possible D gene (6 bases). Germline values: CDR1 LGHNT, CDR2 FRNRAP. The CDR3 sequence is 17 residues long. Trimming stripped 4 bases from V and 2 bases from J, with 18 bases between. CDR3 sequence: CASGSIREDYTYNEQFF. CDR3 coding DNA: TGTGCTAGTGGTTCTATCCGTGAGGACTACACCTACAATGAGCAGTTCTTC.

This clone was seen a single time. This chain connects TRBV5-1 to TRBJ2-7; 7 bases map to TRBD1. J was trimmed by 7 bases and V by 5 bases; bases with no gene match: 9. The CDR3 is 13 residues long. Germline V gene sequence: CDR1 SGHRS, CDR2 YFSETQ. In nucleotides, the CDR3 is TGCGCCAGCAGTGGGACAGATCCTTTGGAGCAGTACTTC. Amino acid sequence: CASSGTDPLEQYF.

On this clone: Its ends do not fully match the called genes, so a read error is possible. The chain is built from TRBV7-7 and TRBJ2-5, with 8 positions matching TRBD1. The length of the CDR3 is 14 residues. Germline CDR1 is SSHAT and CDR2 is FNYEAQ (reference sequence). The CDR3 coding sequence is TGTGCTAGCAGCGAGACAGGGGTCCAAGAGACCCAGTACTTC. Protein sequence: CASSETGVQETQYF.

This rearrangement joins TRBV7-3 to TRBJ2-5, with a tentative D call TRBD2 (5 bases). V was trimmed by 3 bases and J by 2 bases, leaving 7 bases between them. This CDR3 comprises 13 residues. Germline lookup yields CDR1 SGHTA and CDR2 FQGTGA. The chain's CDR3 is CASSFGVQETQYF. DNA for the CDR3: TGTGCCAGCAGCTTCGGGGTTCAAGAGACCCAGTACTTC.

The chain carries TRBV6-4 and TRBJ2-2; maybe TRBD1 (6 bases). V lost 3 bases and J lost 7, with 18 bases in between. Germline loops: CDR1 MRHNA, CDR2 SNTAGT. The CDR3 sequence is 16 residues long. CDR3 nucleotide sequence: TGTGCCAGCAGTGATAAACCCACAGGGAAGAACGGGGAGCTGTTTTTT. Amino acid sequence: CASSDKPTGKNGELFF.

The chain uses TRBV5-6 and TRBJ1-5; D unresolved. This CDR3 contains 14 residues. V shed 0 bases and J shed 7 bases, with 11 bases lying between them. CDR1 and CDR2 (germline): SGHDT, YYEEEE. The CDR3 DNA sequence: TGTGCCAGCAGCTTGGGGAGGTTAGAGCAGCCCCAGCATTTT. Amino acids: CASSLGRLEQPQHF. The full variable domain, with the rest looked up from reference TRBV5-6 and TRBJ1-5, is DAGVTQSPTHLIKTRGQQVTLRCSPKSGHDTVSWYQQALGQGPQFIFQYYEEEERQRGNFPDRFSGHQFPNYSSELNVNALLLGDSALYLCASSLGRLEQPQHFGDGTRLSIL.

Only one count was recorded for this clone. The CDR3: CASSEARGEQFF. The DNA for the CDR3 is TGTGCCAGCAGTGAAGCTCGGGGTGAGCAGTTCTTC. This chain joins TRBV6-1 and TRBJ2-1; D is possibly TRBD2 (5 bases). Trimming removed 0 bases from V and 9 bases from J, with 6 bases in between. CDR3 length: 12 amino acids. Germline assignment: CDR1 MNHNS and CDR2 SASEGT.

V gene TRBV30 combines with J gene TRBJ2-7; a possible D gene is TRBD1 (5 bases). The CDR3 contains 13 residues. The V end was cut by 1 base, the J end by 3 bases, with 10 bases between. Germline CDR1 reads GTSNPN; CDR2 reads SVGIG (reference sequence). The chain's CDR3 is CAWSAPGNYEQYF. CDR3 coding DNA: TGTGCCTGGAGTGCCCCAGGGAACTACGAGCAGTACTTC.

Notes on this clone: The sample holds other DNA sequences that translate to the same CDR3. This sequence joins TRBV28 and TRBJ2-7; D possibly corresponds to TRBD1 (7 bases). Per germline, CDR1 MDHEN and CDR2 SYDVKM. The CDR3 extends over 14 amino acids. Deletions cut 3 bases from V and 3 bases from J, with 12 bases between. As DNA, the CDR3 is TGTGCCAGCAGTTTGGCAGGGGGGAGCTACGAGCAGTACTTC. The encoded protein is CASSLAGGSYEQYF.

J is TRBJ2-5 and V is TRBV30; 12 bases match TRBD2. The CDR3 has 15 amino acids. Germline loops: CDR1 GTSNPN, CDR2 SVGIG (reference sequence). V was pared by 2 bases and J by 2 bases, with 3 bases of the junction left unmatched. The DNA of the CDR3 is TGTGCCTGGAGTCTAGCGGGAGGGAAACAAGAGACCCAGTACTTC. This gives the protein CAWSLAGGKQETQYF. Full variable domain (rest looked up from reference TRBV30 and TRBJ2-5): SQTIHQWPATLVQPVGSPLSLECTVEGTSNPNLYWYRQAAGRGLQLLFYSVGIGQISSEVPQNLSASRPQDRQFILSSKKLLLSDSGFYLCAWSLAGGKQETQYFGPGTRLLVL.

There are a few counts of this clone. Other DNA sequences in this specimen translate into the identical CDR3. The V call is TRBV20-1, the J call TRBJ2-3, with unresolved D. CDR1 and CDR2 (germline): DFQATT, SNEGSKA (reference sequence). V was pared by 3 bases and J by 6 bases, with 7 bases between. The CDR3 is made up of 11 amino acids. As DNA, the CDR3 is TGCAGTGCTAGGTTTCCTGATACGCAGTATTTT. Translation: CSARFPDTQYF.

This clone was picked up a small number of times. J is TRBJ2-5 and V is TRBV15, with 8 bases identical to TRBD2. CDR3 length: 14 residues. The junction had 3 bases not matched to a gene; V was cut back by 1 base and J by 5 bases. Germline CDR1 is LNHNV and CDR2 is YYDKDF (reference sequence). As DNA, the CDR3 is TGTGCCACCAGCAGAGGCGCTAGCGGGGAGACCCAGTACTTC. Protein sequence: CATSRGASGETQYF.

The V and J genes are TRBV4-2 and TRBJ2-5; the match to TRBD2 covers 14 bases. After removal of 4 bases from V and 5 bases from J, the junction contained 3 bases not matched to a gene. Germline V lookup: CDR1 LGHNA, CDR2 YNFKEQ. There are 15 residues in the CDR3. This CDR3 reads CASSRGLAGEETQYF. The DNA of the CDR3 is TGTGCCAGCAGCCGGGGACTAGCGGGGGAGGAGACCCAGTACTTC.

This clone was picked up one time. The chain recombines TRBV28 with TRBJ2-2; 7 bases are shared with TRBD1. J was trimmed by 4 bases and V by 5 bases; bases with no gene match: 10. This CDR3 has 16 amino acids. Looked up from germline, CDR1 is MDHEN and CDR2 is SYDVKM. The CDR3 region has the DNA TGTGCCAGCAGTCCGCCGACAGGGATCGGCACCGGGGAGCTGTTTTTT. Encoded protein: CASSPPTGIGTGELFF.

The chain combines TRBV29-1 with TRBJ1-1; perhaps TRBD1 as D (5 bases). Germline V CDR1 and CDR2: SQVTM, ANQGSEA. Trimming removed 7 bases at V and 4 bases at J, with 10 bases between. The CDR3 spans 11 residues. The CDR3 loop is CSDVRGTEAFF. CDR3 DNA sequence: TGCAGCGATGTTAGGGGCACTGAAGCTTTCTTT.

CDR3 in amino acids: CASSELRGSEQFF. CDR3 DNA: TGTGCCAGCAGTGAATTGAGGGGGTCTGAGCAGTTCTTC. The chain couples TRBV25-1 to TRBJ2-1; D perhaps matches TRBD1 (6 bases). CDR1 MGHDK and CDR2 SYGVNS come from the germline V gene. The CDR3 has 13 amino acids. Deletions cut 1 base from V and 9 bases from J, with 10 bases between.

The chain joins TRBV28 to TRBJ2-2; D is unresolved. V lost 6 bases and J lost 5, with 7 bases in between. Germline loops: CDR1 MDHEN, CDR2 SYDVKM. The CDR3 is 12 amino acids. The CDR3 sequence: CASRELTGELFF. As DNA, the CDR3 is TGTGCCAGCAGGGAGTTGACCGGGGAGCTGTTTTTT.

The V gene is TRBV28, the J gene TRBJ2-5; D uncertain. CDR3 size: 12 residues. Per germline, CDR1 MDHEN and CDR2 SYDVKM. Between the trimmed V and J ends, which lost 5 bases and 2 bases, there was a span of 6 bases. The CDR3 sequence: CASSITQETQYF. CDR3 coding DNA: TGTGCCAGCAGTATAACTCAAGAGACCCAGTACTTC.

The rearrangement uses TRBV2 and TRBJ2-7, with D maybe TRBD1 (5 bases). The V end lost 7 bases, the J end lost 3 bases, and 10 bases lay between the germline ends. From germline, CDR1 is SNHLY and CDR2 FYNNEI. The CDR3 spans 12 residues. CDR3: CASTEDNYEQYF. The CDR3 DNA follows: TGTGCCAGCACCGAGGACAACTACGAGCAGTACTTC.